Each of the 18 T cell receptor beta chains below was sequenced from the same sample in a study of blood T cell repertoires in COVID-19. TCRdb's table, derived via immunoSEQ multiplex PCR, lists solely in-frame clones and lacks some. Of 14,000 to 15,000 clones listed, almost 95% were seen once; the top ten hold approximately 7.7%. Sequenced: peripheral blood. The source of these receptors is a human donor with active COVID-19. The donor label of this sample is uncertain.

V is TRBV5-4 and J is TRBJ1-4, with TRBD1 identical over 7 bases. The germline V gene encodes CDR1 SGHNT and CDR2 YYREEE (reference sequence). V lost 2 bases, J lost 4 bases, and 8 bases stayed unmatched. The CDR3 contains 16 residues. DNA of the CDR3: TGTGCCAGCAGCTTTACCGACAGGGCAATTAATGAAAAACTGTTTTTT. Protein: CASSFTDRAINEKLFF. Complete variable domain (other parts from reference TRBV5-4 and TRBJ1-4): ETGVTQSPTHLIKTRGQQVTLRCSSQSGHNTVSWYQQALGQGPQFIFQYYREEENGRGNFPPRFSGLQFPNYSSELNVNALELDDSALYLCASSFTDRAINEKLFFGSGTQLSVL.

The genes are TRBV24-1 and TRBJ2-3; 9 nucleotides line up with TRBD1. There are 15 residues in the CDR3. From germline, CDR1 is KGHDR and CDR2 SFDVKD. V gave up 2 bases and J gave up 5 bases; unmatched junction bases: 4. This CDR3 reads CATSDSGQGGDTQYF. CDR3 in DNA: TGTGCCACCAGTGATTCGGGACAGGGAGGAGATACGCAGTATTTT.

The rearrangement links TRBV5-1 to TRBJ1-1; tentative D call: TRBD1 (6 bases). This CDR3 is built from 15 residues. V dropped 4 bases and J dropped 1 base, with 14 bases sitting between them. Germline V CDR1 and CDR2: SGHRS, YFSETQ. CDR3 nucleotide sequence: TGCGCCAGCAGCACTCAGACAGGTCAGAACACTGAAGCTTTCTTT. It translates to CASSTQTGQNTEAFF.

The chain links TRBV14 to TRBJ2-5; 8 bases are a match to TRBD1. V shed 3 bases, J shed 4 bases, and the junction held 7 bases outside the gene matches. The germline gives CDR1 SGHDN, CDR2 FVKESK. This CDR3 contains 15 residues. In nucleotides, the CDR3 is TGTGCCAGCAGCCAGACCGGACAGGGAGGAGAGACCCAGTACTTC. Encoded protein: CASSQTGQGGETQYF.

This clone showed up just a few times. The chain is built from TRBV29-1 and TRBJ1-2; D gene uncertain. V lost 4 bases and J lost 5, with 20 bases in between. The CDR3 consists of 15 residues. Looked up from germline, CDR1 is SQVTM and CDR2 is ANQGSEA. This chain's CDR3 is CSVGGEFSEPYGYTF. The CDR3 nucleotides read TGCAGCGTTGGGGGAGAGTTCAGTGAGCCATATGGCTACACCTTC.

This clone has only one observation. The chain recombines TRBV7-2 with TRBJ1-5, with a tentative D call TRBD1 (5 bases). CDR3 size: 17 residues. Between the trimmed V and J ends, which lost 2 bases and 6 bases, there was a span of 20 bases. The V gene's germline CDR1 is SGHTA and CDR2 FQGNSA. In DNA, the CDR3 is TGTGCCAGCAGCTTACACCAGGGTTTAGGGCCAATTCAGCCCCAGCATTTT. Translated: CASSLHQGLGPIQPQHF.

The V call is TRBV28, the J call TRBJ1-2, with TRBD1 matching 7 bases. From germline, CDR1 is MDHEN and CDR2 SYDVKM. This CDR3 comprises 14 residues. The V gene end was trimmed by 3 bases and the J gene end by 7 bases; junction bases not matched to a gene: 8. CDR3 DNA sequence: TGTGCCAGCAGTTTTGGGGGTGACAGGGCTGGCTACACCTTC. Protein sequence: CASSFGGDRAGYTF.

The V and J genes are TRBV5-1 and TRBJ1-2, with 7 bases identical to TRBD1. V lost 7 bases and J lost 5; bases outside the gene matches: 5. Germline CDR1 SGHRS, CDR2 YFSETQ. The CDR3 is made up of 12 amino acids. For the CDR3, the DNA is TGCGCCAGCTCAGGGACAGATTATGGCTACACCTTC. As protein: CASSGTDYGYTF.

This CDR3 is CASTQVQGDTEAFF. Written as DNA, the CDR3 is TGTGCCAGCACCCAAGTCCAGGGGGACACTGAAGCTTTCTTT. V gene TRBV7-9 combines with J gene TRBJ1-1; 7 nucleotides align to TRBD1. CDR1 is SEHNR and CDR2 is FQNEAQ in the germline V gene (reference sequence). This CDR3 contains 14 residues. The J segment lost 3 bases and the V segment lost 7 bases, leaving 8 bases of the junction unmatched. Together with reference TRBV7-9 and TRBJ1-1, the CDR3 gives the full variable domain: DTGVSQNPRHKITKRGQNVTFRCDPISEHNRLYWYRQTLGQGPEFLTYFQNEAQLEKSRLLSDRFSAERPKGSFSTLEIQRTEQGDSAMYLCASTQVQGDTEAFFGQGTRLTVV.

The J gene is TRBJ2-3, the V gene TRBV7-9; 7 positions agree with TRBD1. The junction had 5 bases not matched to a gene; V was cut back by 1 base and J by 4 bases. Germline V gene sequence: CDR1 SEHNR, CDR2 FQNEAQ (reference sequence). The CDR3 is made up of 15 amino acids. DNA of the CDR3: TGTGCCAGCAGCTTAGTACAGGGGTATGCAGATACGCAGTATTTT. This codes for CASSLVQGYADTQYF.

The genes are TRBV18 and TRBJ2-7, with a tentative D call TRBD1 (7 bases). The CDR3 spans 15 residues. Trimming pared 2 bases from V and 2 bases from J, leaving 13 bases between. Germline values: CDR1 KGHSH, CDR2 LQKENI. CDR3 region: CASSPGGRGAYEQYF. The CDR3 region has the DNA TGTGCCAGCTCACCAGGGGGCAGGGGGGCCTACGAGCAGTACTTC.

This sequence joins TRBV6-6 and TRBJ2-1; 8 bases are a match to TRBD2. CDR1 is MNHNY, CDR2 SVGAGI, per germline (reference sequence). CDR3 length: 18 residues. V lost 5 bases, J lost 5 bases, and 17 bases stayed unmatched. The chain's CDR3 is CASSPRPTSGYYDNEQFF. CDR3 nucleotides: TGTGCCAGCAGTCCCCGCCCCACTAGCGGATACTACGACAATGAGCAGTTCTTC.

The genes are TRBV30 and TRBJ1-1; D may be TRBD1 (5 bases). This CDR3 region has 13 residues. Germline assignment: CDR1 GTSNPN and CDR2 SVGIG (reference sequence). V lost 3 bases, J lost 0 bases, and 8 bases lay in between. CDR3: CAWRRTLNTEAFF. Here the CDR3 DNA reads TGTGCCTGGAGGAGGACACTGAACACTGAAGCTTTCTTT.

This chain's CDR3 is CASSYSGGRETQYF. CDR3 sequence (DNA): TGTGCCAGCAGTTACTCGGGGGGGCGAGAGACCCAGTACTTC. This chain links TRBV6-5 with TRBJ2-5, with D possibly matching TRBD2 (7 bases). V lost 0 bases and J lost 4, with 9 bases in between. Per the germline V gene, CDR1 is MNHEY and CDR2 is SVGAGI. The CDR3 covers 14 residues.

CDR3 region: CASSDVPDRVNGYTF. CDR3 in DNA: TGTGCCAGCAGTGATGTTCCGGACAGGGTTAATGGCTACACCTTC. This chain uses TRBV6-4 with TRBJ1-2; 8 nucleotides agree with TRBD1. The CDR3 has 15 residues. V was clipped by 3 bases and J by 6 bases; unmatched bases: 9. CDR1 MRHNA and CDR2 SNTAGT come from the germline V gene.

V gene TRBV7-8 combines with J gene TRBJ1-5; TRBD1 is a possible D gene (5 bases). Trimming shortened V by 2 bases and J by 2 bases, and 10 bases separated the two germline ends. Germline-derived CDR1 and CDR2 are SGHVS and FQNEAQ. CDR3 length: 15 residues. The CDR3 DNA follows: TGTGCCAGCAGCTTACTCAGGGAGGGCAATCAGCCCCAGCATTTT. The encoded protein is CASSLLREGNQPQHF.

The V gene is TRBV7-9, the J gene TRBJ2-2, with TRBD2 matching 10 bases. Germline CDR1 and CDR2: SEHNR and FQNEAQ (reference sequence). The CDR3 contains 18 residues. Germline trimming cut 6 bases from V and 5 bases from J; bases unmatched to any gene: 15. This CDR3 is CASRQSKAGSGRTGELFF. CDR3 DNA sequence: TGTGCCAGCAGACAATCTAAAGCGGGTAGCGGGAGGACCGGGGAGCTGTTTTTT. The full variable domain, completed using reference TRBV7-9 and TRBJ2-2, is DTGVSQNPRHKITKRGQNVTFRCDPISEHNRLYWYRQTLGQGPEFLTYFQNEAQLEKSRLLSDRFSAERPKGSFSTLEIQRTEQGDSAMYLCASRQSKAGSGRTGELFFGEGSRLTVL.

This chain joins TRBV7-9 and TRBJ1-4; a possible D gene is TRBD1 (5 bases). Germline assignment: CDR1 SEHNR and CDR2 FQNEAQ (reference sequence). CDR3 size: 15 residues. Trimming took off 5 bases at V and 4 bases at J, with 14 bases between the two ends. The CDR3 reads CASSPGGTVNEKLFF. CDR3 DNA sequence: TGTGCCAGCAGCCCGGGGGGGACGGTTAATGAAAAACTGTTTTTT.